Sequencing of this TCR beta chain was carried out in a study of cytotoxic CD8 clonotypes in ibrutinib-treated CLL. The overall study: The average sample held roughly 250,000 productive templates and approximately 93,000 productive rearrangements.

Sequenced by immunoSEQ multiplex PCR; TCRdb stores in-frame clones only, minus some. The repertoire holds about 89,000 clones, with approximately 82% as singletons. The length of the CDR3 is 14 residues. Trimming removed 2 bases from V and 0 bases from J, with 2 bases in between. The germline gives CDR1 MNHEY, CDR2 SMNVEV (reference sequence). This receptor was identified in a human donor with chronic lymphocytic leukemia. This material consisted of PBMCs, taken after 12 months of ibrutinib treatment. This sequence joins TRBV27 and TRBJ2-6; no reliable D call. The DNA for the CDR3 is TGTGCCAGCAGTTTAAGCTCTGGGGCCAACGTCCTGACTTTC. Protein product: CASSLSSGANVLTF.